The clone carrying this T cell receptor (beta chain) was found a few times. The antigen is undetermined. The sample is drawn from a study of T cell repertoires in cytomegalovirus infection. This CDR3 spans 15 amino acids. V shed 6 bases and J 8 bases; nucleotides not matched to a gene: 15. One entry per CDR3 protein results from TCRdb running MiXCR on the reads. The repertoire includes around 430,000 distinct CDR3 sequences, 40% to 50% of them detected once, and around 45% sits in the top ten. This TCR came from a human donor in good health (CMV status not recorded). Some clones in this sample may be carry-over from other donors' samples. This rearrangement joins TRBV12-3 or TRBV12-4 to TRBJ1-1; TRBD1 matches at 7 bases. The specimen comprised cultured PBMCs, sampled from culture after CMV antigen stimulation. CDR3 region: CASSWPQGGVGEAFF. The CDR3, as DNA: TGTGCCAGCAGCTGGCCCCAGGGGGGAGTGGGAGAAGCTTTCTTT.